This T cell receptor (beta chain) appears in the sequencing data of a study of blood T cell repertoires in COVID-19. TCRdb's copy holds only in-frame clones and misses some; the assay was immunoSEQ multiplex PCR. The sample records about 100,000 clones, roughly 90% being singletons. V gave up 3 bases and J gave up 6 bases, with 9 bases separating them. This CDR3 is built from 13 residues. Germline CDR1 is MNHEY and CDR2 is SMNVEV (reference sequence). This clone was detected only once. The rearrangement joins TRBV27 to TRBJ1-5, with a weak D call TRBD1 (5 bases). Sequencing was carried out using peripheral blood. The TCR comes from a man aged 55 to 70 with acute or convalescent COVID-19. DNA of the CDR3: TGTGCCAGCAGTTTTGGGGGAGGTCAGCCCCAGCATTTT. As protein: CASSFGGGQPQHF.